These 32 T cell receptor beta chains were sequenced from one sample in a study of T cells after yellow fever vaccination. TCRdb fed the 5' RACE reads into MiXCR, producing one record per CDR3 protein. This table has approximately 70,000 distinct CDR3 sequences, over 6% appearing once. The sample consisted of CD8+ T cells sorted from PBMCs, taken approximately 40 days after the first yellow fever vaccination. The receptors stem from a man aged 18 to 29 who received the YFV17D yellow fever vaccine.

The CDR3 region is CASTEAGGIAGEQYV. The DNA of the CDR3 is TGTGCCAGCACCGAAGCGGGAGGGATTGCCGGCGAGCAGTACGTC. The chain couples TRBV6-1 to TRBJ2-7; 10 bases are shared with TRBD2. There are 15 residues in the CDR3. Germline values: CDR1 MNHNS, CDR2 SASEGT. Trimming at V came to 7 bases and at J to 6 bases, leaving 12 bases not matched to a gene.

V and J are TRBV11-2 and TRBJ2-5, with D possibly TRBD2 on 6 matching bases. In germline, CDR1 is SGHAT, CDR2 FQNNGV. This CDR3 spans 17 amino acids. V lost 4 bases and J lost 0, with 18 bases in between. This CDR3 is CASSSPDGSGYQETQYF. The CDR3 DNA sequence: TGTGCCAGCAGCTCCCCGGACGGGAGCGGATACCAAGAGACCCAGTACTTC. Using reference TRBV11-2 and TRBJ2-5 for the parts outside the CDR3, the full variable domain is EAGVAQSPRYKIIEKRQSVAFWCNPISGHATLYWYQQILGQGPKLLIQFQNNGVVDDSQLPKDRFSAERLKGVDSTLKIQPAKLEDSAVYLCASSSPDGSGYQETQYFGPGTRLLVL.

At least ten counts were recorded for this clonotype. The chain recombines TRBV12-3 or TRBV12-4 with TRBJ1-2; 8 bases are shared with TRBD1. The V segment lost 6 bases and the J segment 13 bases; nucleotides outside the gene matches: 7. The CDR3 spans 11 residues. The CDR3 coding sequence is TGTGCCAGCAGAGAGACAGGGGCGGTCACCTTC. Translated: CASRETGAVTF.

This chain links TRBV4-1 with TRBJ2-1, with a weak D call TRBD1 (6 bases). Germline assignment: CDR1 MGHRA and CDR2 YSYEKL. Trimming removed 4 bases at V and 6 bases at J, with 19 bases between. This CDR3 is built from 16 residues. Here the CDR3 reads CASSRSPGTNINEQFF. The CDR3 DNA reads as TGCGCCAGCAGCCGCTCCCCCGGGACAAATATCAATGAGCAGTTCTTC.

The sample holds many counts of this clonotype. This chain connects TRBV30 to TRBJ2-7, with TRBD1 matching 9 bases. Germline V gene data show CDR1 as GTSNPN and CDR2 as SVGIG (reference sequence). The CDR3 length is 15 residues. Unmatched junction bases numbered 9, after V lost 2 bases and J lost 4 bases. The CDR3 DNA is TGTGCCTGGAGTCCCCGGGACAGGGAATCATACGAGCAGTACTTC. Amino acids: CAWSPRDRESYEQYF.

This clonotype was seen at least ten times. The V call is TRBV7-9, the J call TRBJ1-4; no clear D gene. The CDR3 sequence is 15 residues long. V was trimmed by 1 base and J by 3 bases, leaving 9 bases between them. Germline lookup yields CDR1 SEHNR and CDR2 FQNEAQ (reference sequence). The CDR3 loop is CASSLGPSANEKLFF. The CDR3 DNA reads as TGTGCCAGCAGCTTAGGTCCGTCAGCTAATGAAAAACTGTTTTTT.

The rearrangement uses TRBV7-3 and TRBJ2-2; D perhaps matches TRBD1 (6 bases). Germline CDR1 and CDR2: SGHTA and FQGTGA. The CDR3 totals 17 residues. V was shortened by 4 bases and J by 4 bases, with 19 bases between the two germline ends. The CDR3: CASSSGGQDGATGELFF. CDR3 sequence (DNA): TGTGCCAGCAGCTCTGGGGGCCAAGACGGGGCCACCGGGGAGCTGTTTTTT.

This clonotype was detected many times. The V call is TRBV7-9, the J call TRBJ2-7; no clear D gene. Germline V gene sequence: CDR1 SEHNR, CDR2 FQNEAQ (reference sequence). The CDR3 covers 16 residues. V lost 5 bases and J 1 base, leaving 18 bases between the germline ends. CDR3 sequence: CASSLSVTQESYEQYF. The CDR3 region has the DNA TGTGCCAGCAGCCTCTCCGTGACCCAAGAGTCCTACGAGCAGTACTTC.

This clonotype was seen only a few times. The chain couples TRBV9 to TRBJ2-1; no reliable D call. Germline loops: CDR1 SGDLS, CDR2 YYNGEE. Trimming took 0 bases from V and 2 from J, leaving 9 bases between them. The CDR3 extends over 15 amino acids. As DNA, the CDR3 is TGTGCCAGCAGCGTAGTAGGTGATCCCTACAATGAGCAGTTCTTC. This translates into CASSVVGDPYNEQFF.

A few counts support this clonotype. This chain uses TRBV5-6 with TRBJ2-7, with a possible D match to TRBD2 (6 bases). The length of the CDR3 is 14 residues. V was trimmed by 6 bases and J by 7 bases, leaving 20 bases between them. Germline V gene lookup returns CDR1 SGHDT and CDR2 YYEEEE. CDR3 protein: CASTHSGGSKEQYF. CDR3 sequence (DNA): TGTGCCAGCACCCATAGCGGTGGGTCTAAGGAGCAGTACTTC.

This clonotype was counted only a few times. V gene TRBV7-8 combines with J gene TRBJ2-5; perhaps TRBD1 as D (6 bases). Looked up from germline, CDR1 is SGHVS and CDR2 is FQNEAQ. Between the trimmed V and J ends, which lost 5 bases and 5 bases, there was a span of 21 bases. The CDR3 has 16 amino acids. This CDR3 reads CASSRPPGQPGETQYF. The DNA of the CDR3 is TGTGCCAGCAGCCGACCTCCGGGACAACCTGGGGAGACCCAGTACTTC.

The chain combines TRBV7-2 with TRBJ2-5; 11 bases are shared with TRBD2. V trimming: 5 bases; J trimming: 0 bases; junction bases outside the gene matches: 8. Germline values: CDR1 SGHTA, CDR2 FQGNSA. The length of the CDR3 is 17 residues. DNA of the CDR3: TGTGCCAGCAGCCTACGACTAGCGGGGTTGGACCAAGAGACCCAGTACTTC. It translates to CASSLRLAGLDQETQYF.

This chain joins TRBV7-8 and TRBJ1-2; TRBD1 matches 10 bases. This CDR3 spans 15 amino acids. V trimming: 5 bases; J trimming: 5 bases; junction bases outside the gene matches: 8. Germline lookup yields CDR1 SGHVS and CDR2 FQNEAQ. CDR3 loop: CASSQGTGVRYGYTF. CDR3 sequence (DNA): TGTGCCAGCAGCCAAGGGACAGGGGTTCGGTATGGCTACACCTTC.

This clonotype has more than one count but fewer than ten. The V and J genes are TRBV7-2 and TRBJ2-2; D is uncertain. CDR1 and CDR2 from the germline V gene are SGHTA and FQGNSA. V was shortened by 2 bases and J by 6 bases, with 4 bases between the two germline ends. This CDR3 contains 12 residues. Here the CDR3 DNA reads TGTGCCAGCAGCTTATACGCCGGGGAGCTGTTTTTT. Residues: CASSLYAGELFF.

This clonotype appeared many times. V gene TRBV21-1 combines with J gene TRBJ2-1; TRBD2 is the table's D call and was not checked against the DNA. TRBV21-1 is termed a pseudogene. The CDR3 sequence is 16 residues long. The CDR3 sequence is CASSGHGLAENNEQFF. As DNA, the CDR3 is TGTGCCAGCAGCGGTCACGGACTAGCGGAAAACAATGAGCAGTTCTTC.

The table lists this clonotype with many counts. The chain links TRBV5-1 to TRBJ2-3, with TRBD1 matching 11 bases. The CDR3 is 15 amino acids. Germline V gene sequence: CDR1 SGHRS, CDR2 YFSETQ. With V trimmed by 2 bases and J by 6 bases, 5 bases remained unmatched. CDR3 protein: CASSFGTGGSDTQYF. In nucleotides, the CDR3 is TGCGCCAGCAGCTTCGGGACAGGGGGTTCGGATACGCAGTATTTT.

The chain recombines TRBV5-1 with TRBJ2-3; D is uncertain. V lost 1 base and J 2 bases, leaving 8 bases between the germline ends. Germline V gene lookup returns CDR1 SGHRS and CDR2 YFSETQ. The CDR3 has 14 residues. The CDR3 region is CASSLLITTDTQYF. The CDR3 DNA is TGCGCCAGCAGCTTGCTGATAACCACAGATACGCAGTATTTT. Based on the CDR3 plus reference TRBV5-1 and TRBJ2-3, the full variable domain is KAGVTQTPRYLIKTRGQQVTLSCSPISGHRSVSWYQQTPGQGLQFLFEYFSETQRNKGNFPGRFSGRQFSNSRSEMNVSTLELGDSALYLCASSLLITTDTQYFGPGTRLTVL.

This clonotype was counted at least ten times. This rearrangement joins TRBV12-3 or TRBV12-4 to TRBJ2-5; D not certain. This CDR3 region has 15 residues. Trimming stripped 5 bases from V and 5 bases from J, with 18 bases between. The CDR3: CASSPQITPEETQYF. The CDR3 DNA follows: TGTGCCAGCAGTCCGCAAATTACTCCGGAGGAGACCCAGTACTTC.

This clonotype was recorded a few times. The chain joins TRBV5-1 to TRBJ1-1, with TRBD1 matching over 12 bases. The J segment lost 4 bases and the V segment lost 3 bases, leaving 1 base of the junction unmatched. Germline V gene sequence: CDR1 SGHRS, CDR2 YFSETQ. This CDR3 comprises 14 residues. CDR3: CASSWGQGATEAFF. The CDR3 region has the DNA TGCGCCAGCAGCTGGGGACAGGGGGCCACTGAAGCTTTCTTT.

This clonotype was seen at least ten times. The CDR3 region has the DNA TGTGCCAGCAGTTACTTCTCTGTTGACTATGGCTACACCTTC. Translated: CASSYFSVDYGYTF. The rearrangement uses TRBV6-5 and TRBJ1-2, with no clear D. The germline V and J ends were trimmed by 1 base and 3 bases, with 9 bases remaining between them. This CDR3 contains 14 residues. CDR1 and CDR2 (germline): MNHEY, SVGAGI.

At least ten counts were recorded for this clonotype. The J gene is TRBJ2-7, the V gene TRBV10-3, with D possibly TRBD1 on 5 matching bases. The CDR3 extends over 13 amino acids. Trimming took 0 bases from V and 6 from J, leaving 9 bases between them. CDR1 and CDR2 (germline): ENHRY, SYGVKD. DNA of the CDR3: TGTGCCATCAGTGAGTCACAGGTAGGCGAGCAGTACTTC. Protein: CAISESQVGEQYF.

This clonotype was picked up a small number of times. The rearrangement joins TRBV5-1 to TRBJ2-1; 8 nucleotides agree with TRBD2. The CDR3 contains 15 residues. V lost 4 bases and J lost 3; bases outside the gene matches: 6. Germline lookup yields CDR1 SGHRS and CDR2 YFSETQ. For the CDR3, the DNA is TGCGCCAGCAGCCCCGGGGGGGGGGACTACAATGAGCAGTTCTTC. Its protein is CASSPGGGDYNEQFF.

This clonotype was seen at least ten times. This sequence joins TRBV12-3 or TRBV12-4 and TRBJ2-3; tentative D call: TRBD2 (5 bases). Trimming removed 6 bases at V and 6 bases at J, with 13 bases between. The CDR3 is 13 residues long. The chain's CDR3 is CASSPPGEDTQYF. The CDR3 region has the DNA TGTGCCAGCAGCCCGCCCGGGGAGGATACGCAGTATTTT.

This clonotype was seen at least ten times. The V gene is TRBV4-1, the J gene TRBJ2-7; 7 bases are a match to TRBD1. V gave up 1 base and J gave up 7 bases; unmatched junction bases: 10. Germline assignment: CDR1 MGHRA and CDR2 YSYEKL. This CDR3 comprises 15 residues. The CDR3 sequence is CASSQAARGLSEQYF. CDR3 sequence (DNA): TGCGCCAGCAGCCAAGCGGCTAGGGGGCTGAGTGAGCAGTACTTC.

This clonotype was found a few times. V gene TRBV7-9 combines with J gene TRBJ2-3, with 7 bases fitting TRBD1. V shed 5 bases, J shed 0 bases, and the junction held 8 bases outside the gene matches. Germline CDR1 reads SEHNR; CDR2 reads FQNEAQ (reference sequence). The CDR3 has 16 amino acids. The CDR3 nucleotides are TGTGCCAGCAGCCACCGGGACAGCCTTAGCACAGATACGCAGTATTTT. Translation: CASSHRDSLSTDTQYF.

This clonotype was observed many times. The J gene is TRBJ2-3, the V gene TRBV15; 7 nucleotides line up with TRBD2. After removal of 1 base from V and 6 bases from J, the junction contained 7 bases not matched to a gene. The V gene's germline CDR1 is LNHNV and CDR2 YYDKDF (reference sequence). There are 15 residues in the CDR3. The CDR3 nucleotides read TGTGCCACCAGCAGAGCCGGGAGGCCCTGGGATACGCAGTATTTT. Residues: CATSRAGRPWDTQYF.

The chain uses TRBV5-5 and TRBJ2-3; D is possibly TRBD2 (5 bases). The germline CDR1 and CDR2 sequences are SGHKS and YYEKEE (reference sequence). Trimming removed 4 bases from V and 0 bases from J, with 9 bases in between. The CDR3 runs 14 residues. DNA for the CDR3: TGTGCCAGCAGCGGACTCACTAGCACAGATACGCAGTATTTT. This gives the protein CASSGLTSTDTQYF.

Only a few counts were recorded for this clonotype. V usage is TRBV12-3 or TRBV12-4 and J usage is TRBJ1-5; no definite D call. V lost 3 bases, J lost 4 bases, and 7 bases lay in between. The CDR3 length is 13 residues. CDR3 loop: CASSLEENQPQHF. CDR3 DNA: TGTGCCAGCAGTTTGGAAGAGAATCAGCCCCAGCATTTT.

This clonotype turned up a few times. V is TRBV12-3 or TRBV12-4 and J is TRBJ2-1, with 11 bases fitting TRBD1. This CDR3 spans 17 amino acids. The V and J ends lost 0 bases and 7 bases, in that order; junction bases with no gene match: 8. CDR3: CASSLAAGTGGGNEQFF. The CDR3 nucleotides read TGTGCCAGCAGTTTAGCGGCCGGGACAGGGGGAGGGAATGAGCAGTTCTTC.

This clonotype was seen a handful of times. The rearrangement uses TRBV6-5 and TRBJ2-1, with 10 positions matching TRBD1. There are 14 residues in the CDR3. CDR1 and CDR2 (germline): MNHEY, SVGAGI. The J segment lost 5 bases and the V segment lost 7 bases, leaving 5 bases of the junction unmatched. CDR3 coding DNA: TGTGCCAGCACAAGGGACAGGGGCGACAATGAGCAGTTCTTC. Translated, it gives CASTRDRGDNEQFF.

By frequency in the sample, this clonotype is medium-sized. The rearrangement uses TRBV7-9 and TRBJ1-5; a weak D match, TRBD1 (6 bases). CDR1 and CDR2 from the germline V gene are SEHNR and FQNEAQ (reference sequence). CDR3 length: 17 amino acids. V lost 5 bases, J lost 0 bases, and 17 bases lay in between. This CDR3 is CASSSYEGGYSNQPQHF. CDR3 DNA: TGTGCCAGCAGCAGTTACGAAGGGGGATATAGCAATCAGCCCCAGCATTTT.

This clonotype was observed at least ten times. The CDR3 is CASSSDSYNEQFF. The CDR3 nucleotides read TGTGCCAGCAGCTCGGACAGCTACAATGAGCAGTTCTTC. The chain employs TRBV7-2 and TRBJ2-1; TRBD1 is a possible D gene (6 bases). The CDR3 runs to 13 residues. Germline-derived CDR1 and CDR2 are SGHTA and FQGNSA. Trimming cost V 4 bases and J 3 bases, with 7 bases left between them. The variable domain in full, with the rest retrieved from reference TRBV7-2 and TRBJ2-1, is GAGVSQSPSNKVTEKGKDVELRCDPISGHTALYWYRQSLGQGLEFLIYFQGNSAPDKSGLPSDRFSAERTGGSVSTLTIQRTQQEDSAVYLCASSSDSYNEQFFGPGTRLTVL.